The entry below gives a single T cell receptor beta chain sequence along with its context. Germline-derived CDR1 and CDR2 are MNHEY and SVGAGI. This CDR3 has 13 amino acids. V was clipped by 6 bases and J by 6 bases, with 9 bases between them. The data belong to a study of cytomegalovirus exposure and HLA in healthy donors. Both 60 Vbeta primers and 13 Jbeta primers went into the PCR. Clones were read by immunoSEQ multiplex PCR, and TCRdb kept only the in-frame ones, dropping some. This sample has 90,000 to 110,000 clones, with around 70% found just once. This receptor was identified in a woman aged 70-85 years in good health and CMV-seropositive. Sequenced sample: PBMCs. The chain links TRBV6-5 to TRBJ1-6; tentatively, D is TRBD1 (6 bases). The CDR3 nucleotides read TGTGCCAGCAGATGGACAGCTAATTCACCCCTCCACTTT. This codes for CASRWTANSPLHF.